The TCR beta chain described here comes from a study of OX40 agonist ivuxolimab in advanced cancers. General observations from the study: The CD4+ and CD8+ T cells in the blood had expanded clonally by week 6 at 0.1 to 3.0 mg/kg.

To note about this clone: Its antigen is not known.

TCRdb's copy holds only in-frame clones and misses some; the assay was immunoSEQ multiplex PCR. The table shows over 45,000 clones, with roughly 84% occurring only once. V lost 7 bases to trimming and J lost 10 bases, with 16 bases between them. This CDR3 comprises 13 residues. Germline V gene data show CDR1 as SNHLY and CDR2 as FYNNEI. The source material was CD4+ or CD8+ T cells sorted from blood, sampled in a trial of the OX40 agonist ivuxolimab. The chain recombines TRBV2 with TRBJ1-4; D might be TRBD1 (6 bases). The receptor's source is an adult with an advanced solid tumor such as melanoma, head and neck, liver or kidney cancer. CDR3 loop: CASKFNREGKLFF. In DNA, the CDR3 is TGTGCCAGCAAGTTTAACAGGGAAGGAAAACTGTTTTTT. Supplemented by reference TRBV2 and TRBJ1-4, the full variable domain reads EPEVTQTPSHQVTQMGQEVILRCVPISNHLYFYWYRQILGQKVEFLVSFYNNEISEKSEIFDDQFSVERPDGSNFTLKIRSTKLEDSAMYFCASKFNREGKLFFGSGTQLSVL.